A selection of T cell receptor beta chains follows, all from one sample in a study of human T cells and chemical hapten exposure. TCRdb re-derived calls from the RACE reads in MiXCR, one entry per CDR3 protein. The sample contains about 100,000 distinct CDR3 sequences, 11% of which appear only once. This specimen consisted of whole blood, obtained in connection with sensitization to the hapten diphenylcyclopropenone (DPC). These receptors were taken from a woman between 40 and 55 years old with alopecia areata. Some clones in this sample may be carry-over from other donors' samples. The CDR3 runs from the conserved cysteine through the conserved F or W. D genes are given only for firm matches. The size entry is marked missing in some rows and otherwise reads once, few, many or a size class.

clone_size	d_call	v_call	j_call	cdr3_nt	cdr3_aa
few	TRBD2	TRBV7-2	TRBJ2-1	TGTGCCAGCAGCTCTGAACTTGGACTAGCGGGGTACAATGAGCAGTTCTTC	CASSSELGLAGYNEQFF
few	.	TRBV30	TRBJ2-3	TGTGCCTGGAGACGGGACGGGACAGATACGCAGTATTTT	CAWRRDGTDTQYF
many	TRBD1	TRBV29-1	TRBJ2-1	TGCAGCGTTCCGAGACAGGGGAGTGAGCAGTTCTTC	CSVPRQGSEQFF
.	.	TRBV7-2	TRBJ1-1	TGTGCCAGCAGCTTAGCCCTAATGGGGAGCACGGCTTTCTTT	CASSLALMGSTAFF
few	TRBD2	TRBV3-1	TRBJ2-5	TGTGCCAGCAGCCAAGGACTATCTAGCGGGGGAGAGACCCAGTACTTC	CASSQGLSSGGETQYF
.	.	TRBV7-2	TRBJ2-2	TGTGCCAGCAGCTTCGGGCCTGCGAACACCGGGGAGCTGTTTTTT	CASSFGPANTGELFF
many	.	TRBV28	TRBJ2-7	TGTGCCAGCAGTCCCAGCGGAACCTACGAGCAGTACTTC	CASSPSGTYEQYF
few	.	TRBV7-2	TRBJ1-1	TGTGCCAGCAGCTCGCACCTCCAGGACACTGAAGCTTTCTTT	CASSSHLQDTEAFF
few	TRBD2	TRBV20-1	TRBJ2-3	TGCAGTGTGGGACTAGCGGTACAAACCTTTAGCACAGATACGCAGTATTTT	CSVGLAVQTFSTDTQYF
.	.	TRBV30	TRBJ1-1	TGTGCCTGGGGGCAGCGAGGCACTGAAGCTTTCTTT	CAWGQRGTEAFF
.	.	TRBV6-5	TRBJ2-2	TGTGCCAGCAGCTTGGGGGGCGCAAAGTCCGGGGAGCTGTTTTTT	CASSLGGAKSGELFF
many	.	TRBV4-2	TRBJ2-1	TGTGCCAGCAGCCAAGACCTAGCGAGCTACAATGAGCAGTTCTTC	CASSQDLASYNEQFF
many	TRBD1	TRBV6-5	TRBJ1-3	TGTGCCAGCAGGGCACCAGGGGGTGGTGGAAACACCATATATTTT	CASRAPGGGGNTIYF
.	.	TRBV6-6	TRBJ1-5	TGTGCCAGCAGTTACTTGGGGGCTGGTAGCAATCAGCCCCAGCATTTT	CASSYLGAGSNQPQHF
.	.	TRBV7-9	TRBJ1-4	TGTGCCAGCAGCACACAGGGACTGGGGACTAATGAAAAACTGTTTTTT	CASSTQGLGTNEKLFF
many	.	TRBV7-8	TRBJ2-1	TGTGCCAGCAGCTTTTACGGCGTACGCAGTGAGCAGTTCTTC	CASSFYGVRSEQFF
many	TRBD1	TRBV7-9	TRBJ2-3	TGTGCCAGCAGCCCCCGGGACAGCTTAGATACGCAGTATTTT	CASSPRDSLDTQYF
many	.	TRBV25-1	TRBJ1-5	TGTGCCAGCAGTGCCACTGGGGATCAGCCCCAGCATTTT	CASSATGDQPQHF
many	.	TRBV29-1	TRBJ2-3	TGCAGCGTTGTGGGACCTACGAGCACAGATACGCAGTATTTT	CSVVGPTSTDTQYF
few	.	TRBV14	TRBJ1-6	TGTGCCAGCAGCCAAATCCCGGGGGCCTATTCACCCCTCCACTTT	CASSQIPGAYSPLHF
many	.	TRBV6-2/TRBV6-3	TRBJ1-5	TGTGCCAGCAGTTACCCTCTCGATTATAGCAATCAGCCCCAGCATTTT	CASSYPLDYSNQPQHF
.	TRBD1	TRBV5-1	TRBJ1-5	TGCGCCAGCAGCGCGACAGGGTCAAATCAGCCCCAGCATTTT	CASSATGSNQPQHF
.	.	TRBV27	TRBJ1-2	TGTGCCAGCAGTTTATCGAGGGTGGGCTATGGCTACACCTTC	CASSLSRVGYGYTF
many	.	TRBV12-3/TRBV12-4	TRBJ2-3	TGTGCCAGCAGTTCTGTGGTTGCCGGTAGAAGGGATACGCAGTATTTT	CASSSVVAGRRDTQYF
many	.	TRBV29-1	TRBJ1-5	TGCAGCGTTGAAATACAGGGTAGTCAGCCCCAGCATTTT	CSVEIQGSQPQHF
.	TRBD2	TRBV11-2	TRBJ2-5	TGTGCCAGCAGCCCCAGACTAGCGGAAGAGACCCAGTACTTC	CASSPRLAEETQYF
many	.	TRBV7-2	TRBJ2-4	TGTGCCAGCAGCCCAGGACTGGAGATAGCCAAAAACATTCAGTACTTC	CASSPGLEIAKNIQYF
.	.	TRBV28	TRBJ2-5	TGTGCCACCGTTTCAGGCCCGGGGCGGGAGACCCAGTACTTC	CATVSGPGRETQYF
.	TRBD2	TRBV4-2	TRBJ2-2	TGTGCCAGCAGCCAAGATTGGCCTAGCGGGAACGCCGGGGAGCTGTTTTTT	CASSQDWPSGNAGELFF
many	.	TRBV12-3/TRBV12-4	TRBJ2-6	TGTGCCAGCAGTTTCAGGCAGGGCCGCAGCTCTGGGGCCAACGTCCTGACTTTC	CASSFRQGRSSGANVLTF
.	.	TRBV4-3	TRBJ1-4	TGCGCCAGCAGCCAAGGTCGCGGGGGGCTTGGTGAAAAACTGTTTTTT	CASSQGRGGLGEKLFF
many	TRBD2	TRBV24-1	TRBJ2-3	TGTGCCACCAGTGATCGCCTAGCGGGATACACAGATACGCAGTATTTT	CATSDRLAGYTDTQYF
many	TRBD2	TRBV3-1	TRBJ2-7	TGTGCCAGCAGCGCCAACCCCATGGGGGGGTACGAGCAGTACTTC	CASSANPMGGYEQYF
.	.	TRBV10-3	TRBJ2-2	TGTGCCATGGGATATAAGAGACAGCAGAACACCGGGGAGCTGTTTTTT	CAMGYKRQQNTGELFF
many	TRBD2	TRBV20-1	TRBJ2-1	TGCAGTGCTGGAAGCGGGAGAGGTTACAATGAGCAGTTCTTC	CSAGSGRGYNEQFF
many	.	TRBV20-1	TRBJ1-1	TGCAGTGCTAGAGAGGCCCCGAACACTGAAGCTTTCTTT	CSAREAPNTEAFF
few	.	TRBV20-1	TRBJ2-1	TGCAGTGCTAGAGGCCTTCGCAGGGGTCAAGGCAATGAGCAGTTCTTC	CSARGLRRGQGNEQFF
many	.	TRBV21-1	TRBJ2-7	TGTGCCAGCACTAAGGGGGCAACCTGGGACGAGCAGTACTTC	CASTKGATWDEQYF
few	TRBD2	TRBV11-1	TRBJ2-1	TGTGCCAGCAGCTCTGGCGGGGGGTCCTACAATGAGCAGTTCTTC	CASSSGGGSYNEQFF
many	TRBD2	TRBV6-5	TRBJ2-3	TGTGCCAGCAGTTCCCCCGGACTAGCGGCCACAGATACGCAGTATTTT	CASSSPGLAATDTQYF
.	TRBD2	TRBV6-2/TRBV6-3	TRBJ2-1	TGTGCCAGCAGTTACCAAGGACTAGCGGGAGAGAAGTTCTTC	CASSYQGLAGEKFF
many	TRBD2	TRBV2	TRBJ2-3	TGTGCCAGCACGGGACTAGCGGGCACAGATACGCAGTATTTT	CASTGLAGTDTQYF
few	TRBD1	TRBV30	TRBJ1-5	TGTGCCTGGAGCCCCGGGACAGGAGTAAATCAGCCCCAGCATTTT	CAWSPGTGVNQPQHF
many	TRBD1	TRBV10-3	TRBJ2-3	TGTGCCATCAGTGAGTCCTTCTCCTCGGGACAGGGATCAGATACGCAGTATTTT	CAISESFSSGQGSDTQYF
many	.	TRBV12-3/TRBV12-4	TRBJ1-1	TGTGCCAGCAGTTTAGCGACGGGCACTGAAGCTTTCTTT	CASSLATGTEAFF
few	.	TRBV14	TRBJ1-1	TGTGCCAGCAGCCAAGATAGGTGGCAGCCGAAAGCTTTCTTT	CASSQDRWQPKAFF
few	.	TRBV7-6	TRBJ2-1	TGTGCCAGCAGTGGGGGTCTCTCCTACAATGAGCAGTTCTTC	CASSGGLSYNEQFF
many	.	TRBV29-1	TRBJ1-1	TGCAGCGTTGTTTGGTTAGGCATGAACACTGAAGCTTTCTTT	CSVVWLGMNTEAFF
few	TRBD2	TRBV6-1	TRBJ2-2	TGTGCCAGCAGTTCAATAGCGGGAGGAGACACCGGGGAGCTGTTTTTT	CASSSIAGGDTGELFF
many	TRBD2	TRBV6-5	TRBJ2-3	TGTGCCAGCAGTCCATCACTAGCGAGGGCAGATACGCAGTATTTT	CASSPSLARADTQYF
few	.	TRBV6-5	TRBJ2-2	TGTGCCAGCAGTTTTCGGACGGGTAGGAGGGCCGGGGAGCTGTTTTTT	CASSFRTGRRAGELFF
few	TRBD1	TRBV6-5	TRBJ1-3	TGTGCCAGCACCATGACAGGGGACAAGGGAAACACCATATATTTT	CASTMTGDKGNTIYF
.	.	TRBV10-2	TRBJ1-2	TGCGCCAGCAGGATCCTTGACGGCTACACCTTC	CASRILDGYTF
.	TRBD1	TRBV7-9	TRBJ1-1	TGTGCCAGCAGCACCTCAGGGGGCCGGATAGACACTGAAGCTTTCTTT	CASSTSGGRIDTEAFF
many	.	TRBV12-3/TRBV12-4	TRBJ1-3	TGTGCCAGCAGTTTAGTAGGGTCGAGCTCTGGAAACACCATATATTTT	CASSLVGSSSGNTIYF
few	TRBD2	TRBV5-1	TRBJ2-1	TGCGCCAGCAGCCCGGGACTAGCGGGAGTCAATGAGCAGTTCTTC	CASSPGLAGVNEQFF
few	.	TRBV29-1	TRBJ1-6	TGCAGCGTTGCGAGCTCCTATAATTCACCCCTCCACTTT	CSVASSYNSPLHF
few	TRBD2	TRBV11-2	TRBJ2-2	TGTGCCAGCAGCTTAGCGGGGACTAGAAACACCGGGGAGCTGTTTTTT	CASSLAGTRNTGELFF
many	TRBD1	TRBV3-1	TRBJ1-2	TGTGCCAGCAGCCGATCGACAGGGAGAAACTATGGCTACACCTTC	CASSRSTGRNYGYTF
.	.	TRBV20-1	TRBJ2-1	TGCAGTGCCACCTTGGGCTGGGGGATCGGTGAGCAGTTCTTC	CSATLGWGIGEQFF